This T cell receptor beta chain was documented in a study of blood T cell repertoires in COVID-19. Background on the study: The United States, Italy and Spain provided the acute and convalescent COVID-19 samples. T cells, B-cell-depleted T cells, or PBMCs supplied cDNA or gDNA.

As originally analysed: Nucleated cell number was recorded as an estimate derived from reference gene primer amplification. Assay used: immunoSEQ multiplex PCR; TCRdb lists only in-frame clones, some missing. That table furnishes V, J and clone size, whereas the DNA furnished D and trimming. The sample yields 120,000 or so clones, approximately 81% seen once. The V gene end was trimmed by 2 bases and the J gene end by 6 bases; junction bases not matched to a gene: 2. Germline loops: CDR1 ENHRY, CDR2 SYGVKD. This CDR3 has 13 residues. This chain joins TRBV10-3 and TRBJ1-2, with 8 bases matching TRBD1. Sequenced material: peripheral blood. The source of this sequence is a woman aged 50 to 60 with acute or convalescent COVID-19. This CDR3 is CAISEGQGDGYTF. DNA of the CDR3: TGTGCCATCAGTGAGGGACAGGGTGATGGCTACACCTTC.